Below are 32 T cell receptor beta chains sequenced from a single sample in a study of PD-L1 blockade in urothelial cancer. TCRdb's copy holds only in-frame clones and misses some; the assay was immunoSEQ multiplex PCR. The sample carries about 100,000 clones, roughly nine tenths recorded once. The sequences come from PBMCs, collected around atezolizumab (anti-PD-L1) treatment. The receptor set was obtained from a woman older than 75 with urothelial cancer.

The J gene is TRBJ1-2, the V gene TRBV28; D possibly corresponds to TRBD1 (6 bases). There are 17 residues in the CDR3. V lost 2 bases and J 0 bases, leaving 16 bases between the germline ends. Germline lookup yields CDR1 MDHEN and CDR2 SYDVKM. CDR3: CASSLGPQGRANYGYTF. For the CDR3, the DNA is TGTGCCAGCAGTTTAGGGCCCCAGGGGAGAGCTAACTATGGCTACACCTTC.

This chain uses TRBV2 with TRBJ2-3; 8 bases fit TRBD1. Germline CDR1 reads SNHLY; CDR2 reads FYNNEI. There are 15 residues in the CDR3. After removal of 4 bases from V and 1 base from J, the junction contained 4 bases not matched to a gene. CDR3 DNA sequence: TGTGCCAGCAGTGCAGACAGGGGCCGCACAGATACGCAGTATTTT. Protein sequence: CASSADRGRTDTQYF.

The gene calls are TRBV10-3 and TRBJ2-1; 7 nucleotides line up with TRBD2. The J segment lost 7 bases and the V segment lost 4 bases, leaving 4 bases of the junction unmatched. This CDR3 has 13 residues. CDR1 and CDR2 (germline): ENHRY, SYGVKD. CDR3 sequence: CAISGGGRNEQFF. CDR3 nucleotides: TGTGCCATCAGTGGGGGGGGTAGGAATGAGCAGTTCTTC.

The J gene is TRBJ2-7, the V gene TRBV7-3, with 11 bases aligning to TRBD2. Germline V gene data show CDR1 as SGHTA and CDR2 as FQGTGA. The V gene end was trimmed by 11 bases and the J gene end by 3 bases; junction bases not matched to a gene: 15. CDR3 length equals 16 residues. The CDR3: CAGRSMTSGARYEQYF. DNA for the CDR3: TGTGCCGGCCGGTCGATGACTAGCGGGGCGCGCTACGAGCAGTACTTC.

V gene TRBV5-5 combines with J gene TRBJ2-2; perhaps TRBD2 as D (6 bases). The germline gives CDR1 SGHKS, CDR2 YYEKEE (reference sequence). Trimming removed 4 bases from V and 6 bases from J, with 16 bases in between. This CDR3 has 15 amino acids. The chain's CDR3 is CASSKGTPGAGELFF. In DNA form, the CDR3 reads TGTGCCAGCAGCAAAGGGACTCCGGGGGCCGGGGAGCTGTTTTTT.

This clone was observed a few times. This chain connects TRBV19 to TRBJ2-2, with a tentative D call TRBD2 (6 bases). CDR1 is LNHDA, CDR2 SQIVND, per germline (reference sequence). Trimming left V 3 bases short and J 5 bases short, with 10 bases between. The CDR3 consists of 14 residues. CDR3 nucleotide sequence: TGTGCCAGTAGTATGTCTGGGGGGACCGGGGAGCTGTTTTTT. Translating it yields CASSMSGGTGELFF.

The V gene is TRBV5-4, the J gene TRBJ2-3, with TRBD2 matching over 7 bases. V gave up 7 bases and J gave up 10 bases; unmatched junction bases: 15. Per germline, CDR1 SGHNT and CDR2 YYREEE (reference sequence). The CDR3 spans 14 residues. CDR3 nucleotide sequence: TGTGCCAGCTCCTCCCGGGACTATGATTTTCCGCAGTATTTT. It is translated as CASSSRDYDFPQYF.

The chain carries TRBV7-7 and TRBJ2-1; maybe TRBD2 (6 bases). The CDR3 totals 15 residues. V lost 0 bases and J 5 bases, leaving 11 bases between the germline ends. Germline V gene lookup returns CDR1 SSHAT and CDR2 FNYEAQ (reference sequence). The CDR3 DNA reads TGTGCCAGCAGCTTAGCGGCTAGCGCCAACAATGAGCAGTTCTTC. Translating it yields CASSLAASANNEQFF.

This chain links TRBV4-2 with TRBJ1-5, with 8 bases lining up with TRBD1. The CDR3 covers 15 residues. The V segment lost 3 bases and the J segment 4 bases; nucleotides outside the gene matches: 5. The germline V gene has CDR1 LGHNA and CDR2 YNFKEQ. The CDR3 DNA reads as TGTGCCAGCAGCCAGTTCCGGGACAGGAATCAGCCCCAGCATTTT. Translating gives CASSQFRDRNQPQHF.

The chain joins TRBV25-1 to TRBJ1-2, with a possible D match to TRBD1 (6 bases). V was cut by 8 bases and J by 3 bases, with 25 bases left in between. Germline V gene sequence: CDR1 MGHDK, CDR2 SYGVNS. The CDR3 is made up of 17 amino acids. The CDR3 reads CASPSFPGAPGDYGYTF. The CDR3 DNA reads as TGTGCCAGCCCATCCTTCCCGGGCGCCCCAGGGGACTATGGCTACACCTTC.

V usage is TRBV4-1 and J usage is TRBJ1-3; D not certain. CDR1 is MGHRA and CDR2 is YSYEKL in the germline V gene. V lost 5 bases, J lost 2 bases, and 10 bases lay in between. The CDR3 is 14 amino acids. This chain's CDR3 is CASSSGRAGNTIYF. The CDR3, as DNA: TGCGCCAGCAGCAGCGGTAGAGCTGGAAACACCATATATTTT.

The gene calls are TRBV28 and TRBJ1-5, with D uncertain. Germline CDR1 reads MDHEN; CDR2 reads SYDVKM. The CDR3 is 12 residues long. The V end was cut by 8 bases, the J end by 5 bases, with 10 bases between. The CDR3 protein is CASGRSDQPQHF. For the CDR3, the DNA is TGTGCCAGCGGCCGCAGTGATCAGCCCCAGCATTTT.

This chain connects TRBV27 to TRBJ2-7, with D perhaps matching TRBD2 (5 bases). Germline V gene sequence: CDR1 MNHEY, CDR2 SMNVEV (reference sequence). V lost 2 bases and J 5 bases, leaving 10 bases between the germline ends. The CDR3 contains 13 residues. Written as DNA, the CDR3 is TGTGCCAGCAGTTTACGTGCCGGGGACGAGCAGTACTTC. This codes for CASSLRAGDEQYF.

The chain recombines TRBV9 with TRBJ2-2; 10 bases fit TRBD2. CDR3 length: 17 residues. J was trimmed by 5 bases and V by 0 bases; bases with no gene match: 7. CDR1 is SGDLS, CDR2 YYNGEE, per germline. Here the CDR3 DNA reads TGTGCCAGCAGCGTAGTCAGCGGGAGGGGGGTGACCGGGGAGCTGTTTTTT. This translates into CASSVVSGRGVTGELFF.

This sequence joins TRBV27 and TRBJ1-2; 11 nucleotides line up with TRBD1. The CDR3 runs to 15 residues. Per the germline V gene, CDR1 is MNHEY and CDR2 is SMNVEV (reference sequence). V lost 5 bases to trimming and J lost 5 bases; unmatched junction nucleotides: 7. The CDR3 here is CASSSGQGAGYGYTF. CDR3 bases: TGTGCCAGCAGTAGCGGACAGGGGGCTGGATATGGCTACACCTTC.

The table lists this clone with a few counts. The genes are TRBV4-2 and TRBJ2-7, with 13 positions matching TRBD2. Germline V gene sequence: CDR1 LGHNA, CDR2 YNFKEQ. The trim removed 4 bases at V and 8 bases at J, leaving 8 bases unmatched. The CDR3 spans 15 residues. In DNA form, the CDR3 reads TGTGCCAGCAGCCCCGGCGGGACTAGCGGGACGCAGCAGTACTTC. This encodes CASSPGGTSGTQQYF.

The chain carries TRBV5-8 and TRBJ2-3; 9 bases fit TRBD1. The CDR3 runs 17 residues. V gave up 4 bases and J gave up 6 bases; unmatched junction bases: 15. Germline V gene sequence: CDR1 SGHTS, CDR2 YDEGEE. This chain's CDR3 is CASSPWKPGQGRDTQYF. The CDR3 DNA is TGTGCCAGCAGCCCGTGGAAACCGGGACAGGGACGGGATACGCAGTATTTT.

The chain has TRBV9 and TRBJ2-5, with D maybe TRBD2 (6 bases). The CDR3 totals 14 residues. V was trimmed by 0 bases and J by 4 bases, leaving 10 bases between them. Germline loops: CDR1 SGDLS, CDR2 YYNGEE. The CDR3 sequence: CASSVGLARETQYF. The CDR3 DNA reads TGTGCCAGCAGCGTAGGGCTAGCGAGAGAGACCCAGTACTTC.

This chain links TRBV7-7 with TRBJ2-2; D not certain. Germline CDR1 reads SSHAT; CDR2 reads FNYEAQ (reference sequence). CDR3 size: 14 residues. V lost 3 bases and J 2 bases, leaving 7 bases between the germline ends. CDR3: CASSFADNTGELFF. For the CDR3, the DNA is TGTGCCAGCAGCTTTGCGGATAACACCGGGGAGCTGTTTTTT.

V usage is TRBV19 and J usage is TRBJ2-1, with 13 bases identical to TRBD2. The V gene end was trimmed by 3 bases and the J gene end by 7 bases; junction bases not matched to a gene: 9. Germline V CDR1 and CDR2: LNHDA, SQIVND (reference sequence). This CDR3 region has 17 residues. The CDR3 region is CASSMGLAGTRVNEQFF. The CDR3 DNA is TGTGCCAGTAGTATGGGACTAGCGGGGACAAGGGTTAATGAGCAGTTCTTC.

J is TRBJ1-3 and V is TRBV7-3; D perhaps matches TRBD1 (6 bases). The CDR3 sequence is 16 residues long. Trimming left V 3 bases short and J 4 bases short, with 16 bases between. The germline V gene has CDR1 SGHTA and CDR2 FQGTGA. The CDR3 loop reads CASSFAPQGGGNTIYF. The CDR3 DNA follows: TGTGCCAGCAGCTTTGCACCACAGGGAGGGGGAAACACCATATATTTT.

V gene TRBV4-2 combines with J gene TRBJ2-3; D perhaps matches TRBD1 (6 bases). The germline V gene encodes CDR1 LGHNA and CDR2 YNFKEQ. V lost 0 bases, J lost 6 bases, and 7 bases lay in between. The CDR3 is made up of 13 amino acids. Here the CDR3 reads CASSQDGGDTQYF. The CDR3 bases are TGTGCCAGCAGCCAAGATGGGGGCGATACGCAGTATTTT.

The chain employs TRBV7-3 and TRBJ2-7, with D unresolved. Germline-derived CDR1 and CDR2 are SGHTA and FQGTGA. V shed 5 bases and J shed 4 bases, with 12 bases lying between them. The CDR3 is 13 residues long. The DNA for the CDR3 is TGTGCCAGCAGCCCCGGTGGAGATTACGAGCAGTACTTC. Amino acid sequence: CASSPGGDYEQYF.

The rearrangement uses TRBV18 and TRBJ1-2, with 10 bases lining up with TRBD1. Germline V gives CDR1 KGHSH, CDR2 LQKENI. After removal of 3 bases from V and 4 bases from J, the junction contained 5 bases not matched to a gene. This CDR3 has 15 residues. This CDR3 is CASSPRTGGTYGYTF. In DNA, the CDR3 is TGTGCCAGCTCACCGAGGACAGGGGGAACCTATGGCTACACCTTC.

CDR3 DNA: TGTGCCAGCAGTCCACTGAAAGGCAGGGCCGGCTACACCTTC. It yields the protein CASSPLKGRAGYTF. The rearrangement uses TRBV28 and TRBJ1-2, with D possibly TRBD1 on 5 matching bases. V was trimmed by 5 bases and J by 8 bases, leaving 18 bases between them. This CDR3 comprises 14 residues. From germline, CDR1 is MDHEN and CDR2 SYDVKM.

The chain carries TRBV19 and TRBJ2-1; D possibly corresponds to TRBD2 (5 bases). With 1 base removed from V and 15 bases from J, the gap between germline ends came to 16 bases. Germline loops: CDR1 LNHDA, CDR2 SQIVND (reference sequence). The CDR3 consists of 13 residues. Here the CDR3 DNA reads TGTGCCAGTAGTATAGTCCCATTAACTAGTCTGTTCTTC. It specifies CASSIVPLTSLFF.

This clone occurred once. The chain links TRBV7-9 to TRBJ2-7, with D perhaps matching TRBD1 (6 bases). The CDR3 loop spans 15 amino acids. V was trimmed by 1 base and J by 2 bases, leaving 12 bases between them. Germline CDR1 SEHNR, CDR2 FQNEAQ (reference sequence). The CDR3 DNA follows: TGTGCCAGCAGCTTAGGGGCGTGGGGGCCCTACGAGCAGTACTTC. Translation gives CASSLGAWGPYEQYF.

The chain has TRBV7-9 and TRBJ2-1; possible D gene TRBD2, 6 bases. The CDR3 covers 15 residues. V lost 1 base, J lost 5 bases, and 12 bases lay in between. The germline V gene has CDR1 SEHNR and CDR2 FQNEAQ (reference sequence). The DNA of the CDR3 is TGTGCCAGCAGCTTAGTGGCGGGGCCAAACAATGAGCAGTTCTTC. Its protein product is CASSLVAGPNNEQFF.

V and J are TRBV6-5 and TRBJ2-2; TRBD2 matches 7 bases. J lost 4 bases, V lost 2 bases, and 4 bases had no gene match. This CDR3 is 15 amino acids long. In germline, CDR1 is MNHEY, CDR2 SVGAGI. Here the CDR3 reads CASSYTGTTTGELFF. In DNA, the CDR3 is TGTGCCAGCAGTTACACCGGGACTACCACCGGGGAGCTGTTTTTT.

The CDR3 is CASAYLAGGKDEQFF. CDR3 nucleotide sequence: TGTGCCAGCGCCTACTTAGCGGGAGGTAAGGATGAGCAGTTCTTC. V and J are TRBV6-5 and TRBJ2-1, with 10 bases aligning to TRBD2. This CDR3 region has 15 residues. Germline V CDR1 and CDR2: MNHEY, SVGAGI. V dropped 8 bases and J dropped 8; count of bases not matched to a gene: 12.

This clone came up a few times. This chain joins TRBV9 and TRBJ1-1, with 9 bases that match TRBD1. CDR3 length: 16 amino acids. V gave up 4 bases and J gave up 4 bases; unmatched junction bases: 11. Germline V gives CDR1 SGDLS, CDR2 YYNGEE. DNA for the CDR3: TGTGCCAGCAGCCCAGGGACAGGGCCCCCGGGCACTGAAGCTTTCTTT. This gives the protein CASSPGTGPPGTEAFF.

The CDR3, as DNA: TGTGCCAGCTCACCAATGACTCACACAGATACGCAGTATTTT. This encodes CASSPMTHTDTQYF. The J gene is TRBJ2-3, the V gene TRBV18; D unclear. The CDR3 totals 14 residues. In germline, CDR1 is KGHSH, CDR2 LQKENI. The ends were cut back, 2 bases at V and 2 bases at J, with 8 bases in the middle.